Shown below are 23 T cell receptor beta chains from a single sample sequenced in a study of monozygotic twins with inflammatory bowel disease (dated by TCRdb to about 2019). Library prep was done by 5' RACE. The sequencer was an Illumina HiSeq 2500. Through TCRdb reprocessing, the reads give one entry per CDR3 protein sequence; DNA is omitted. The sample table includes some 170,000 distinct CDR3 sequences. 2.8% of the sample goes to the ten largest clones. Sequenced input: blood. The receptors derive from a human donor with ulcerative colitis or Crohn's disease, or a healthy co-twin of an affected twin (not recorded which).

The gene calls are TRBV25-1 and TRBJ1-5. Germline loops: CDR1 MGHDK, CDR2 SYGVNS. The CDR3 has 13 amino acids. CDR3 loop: CASSDGGRQPQHF. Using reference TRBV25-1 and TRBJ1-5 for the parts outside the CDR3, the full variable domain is EADIYQTPRYLVIGTGKKITLECSQTMGHDKMYWYQQDPGMELHLIHYSYGVNSTEKGDLSSESTVSRIRTEHFPLTLESARPSHTSQYLCASSDGGRQPQHFGDGTRLSIL.

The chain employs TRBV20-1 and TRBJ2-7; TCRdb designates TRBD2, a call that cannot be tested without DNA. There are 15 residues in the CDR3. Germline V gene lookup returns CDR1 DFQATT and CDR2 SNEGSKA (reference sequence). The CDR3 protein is CSGGLADRFSYEQYF.

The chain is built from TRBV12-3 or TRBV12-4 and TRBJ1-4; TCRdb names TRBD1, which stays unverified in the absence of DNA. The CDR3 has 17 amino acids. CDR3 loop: CASSLRRGVLANEKLFF.

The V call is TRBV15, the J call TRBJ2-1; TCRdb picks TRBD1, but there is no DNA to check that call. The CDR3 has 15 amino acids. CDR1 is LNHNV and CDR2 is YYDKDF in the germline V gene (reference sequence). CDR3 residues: CATSRGGQAFNEQFF.

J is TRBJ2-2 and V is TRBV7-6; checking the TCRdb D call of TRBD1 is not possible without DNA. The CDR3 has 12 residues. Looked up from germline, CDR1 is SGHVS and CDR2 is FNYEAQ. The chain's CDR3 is CASNPYAGELFF.

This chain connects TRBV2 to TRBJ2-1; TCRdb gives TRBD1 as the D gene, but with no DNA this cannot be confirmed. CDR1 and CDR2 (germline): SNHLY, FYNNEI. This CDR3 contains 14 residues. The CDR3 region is CASSQMGQGNEQFF.

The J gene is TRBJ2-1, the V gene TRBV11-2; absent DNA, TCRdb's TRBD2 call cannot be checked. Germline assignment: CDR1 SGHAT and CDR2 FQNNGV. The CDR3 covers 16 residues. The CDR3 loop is CASSLQLAGVYNEQFF.

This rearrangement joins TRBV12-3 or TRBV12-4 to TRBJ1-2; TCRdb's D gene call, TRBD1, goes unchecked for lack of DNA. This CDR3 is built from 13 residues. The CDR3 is CASSHRKDIPLDF.

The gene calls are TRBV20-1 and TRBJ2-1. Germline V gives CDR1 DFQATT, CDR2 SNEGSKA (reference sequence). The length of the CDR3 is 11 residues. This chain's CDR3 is CSAKAQLEQFF.

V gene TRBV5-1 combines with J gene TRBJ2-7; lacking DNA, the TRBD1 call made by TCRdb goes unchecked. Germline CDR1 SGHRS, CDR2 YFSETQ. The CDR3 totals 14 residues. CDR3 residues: CASRLYGQTNEQYF.

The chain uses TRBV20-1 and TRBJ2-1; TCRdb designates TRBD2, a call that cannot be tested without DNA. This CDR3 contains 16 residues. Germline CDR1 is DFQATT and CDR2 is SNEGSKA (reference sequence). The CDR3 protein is CSARGWGLAGGDEQFF.

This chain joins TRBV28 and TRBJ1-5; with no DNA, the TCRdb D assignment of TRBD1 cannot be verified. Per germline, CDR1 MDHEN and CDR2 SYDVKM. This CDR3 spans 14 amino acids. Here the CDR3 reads CASSLSGKNQPQHF.

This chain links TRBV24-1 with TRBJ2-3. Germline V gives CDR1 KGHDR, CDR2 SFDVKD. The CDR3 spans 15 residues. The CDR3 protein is CATSDLRSKADTQYF.

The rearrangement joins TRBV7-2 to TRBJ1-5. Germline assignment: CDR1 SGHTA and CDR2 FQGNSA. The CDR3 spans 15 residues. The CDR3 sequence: CASSKSAVDNQPQHF.

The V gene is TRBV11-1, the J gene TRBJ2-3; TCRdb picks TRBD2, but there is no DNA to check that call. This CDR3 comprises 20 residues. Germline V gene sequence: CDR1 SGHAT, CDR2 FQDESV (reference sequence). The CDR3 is CASIPVGDPGREASTDTQYF. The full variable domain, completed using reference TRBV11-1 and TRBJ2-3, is EAEVAQSPRYKITEKSQAVAFWCDPISGHATLYWYRQILGQGPELLVQFQDESVVDDSQLPKDRFSAERLKGVDSTLKIQPAELGDSAMYLCASIPVGDPGREASTDTQYFGPGTRLTVL.

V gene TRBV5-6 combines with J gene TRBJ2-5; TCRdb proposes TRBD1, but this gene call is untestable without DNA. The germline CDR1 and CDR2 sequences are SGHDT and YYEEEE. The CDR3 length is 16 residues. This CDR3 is CASSLLGTGQVETQYF.

The CDR3 loop reads CASSSTGGHGIPDTQYF. The chain combines TRBV5-1 with TRBJ2-3; the TRBD1 assignment by TCRdb is unverifiable without DNA. Germline-derived CDR1 and CDR2 are SGHRS and YFSETQ. The CDR3 is made up of 17 amino acids.

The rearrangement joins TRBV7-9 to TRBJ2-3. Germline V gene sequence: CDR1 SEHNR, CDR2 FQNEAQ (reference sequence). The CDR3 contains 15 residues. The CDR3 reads CASSHRGFVGSSQYF.

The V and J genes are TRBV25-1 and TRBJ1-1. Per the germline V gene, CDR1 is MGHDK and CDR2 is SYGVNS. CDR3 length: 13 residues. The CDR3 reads CASSADRNTEAFF.

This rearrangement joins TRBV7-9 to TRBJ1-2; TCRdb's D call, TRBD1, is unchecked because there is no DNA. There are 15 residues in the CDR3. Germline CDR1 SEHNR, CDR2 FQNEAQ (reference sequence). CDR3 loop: CASSPPGTGGGGYTF. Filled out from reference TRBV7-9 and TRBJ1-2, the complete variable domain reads DTGVSQNPRHKITKRGQNVTFRCDPISEHNRLYWYRQTLGQGPEFLTYFQNEAQLEKSRLLSDRFSAERPKGSFSTLEIQRTEQGDSAMYLCASSPPGTGGGGYTFGSGTRLTVV.

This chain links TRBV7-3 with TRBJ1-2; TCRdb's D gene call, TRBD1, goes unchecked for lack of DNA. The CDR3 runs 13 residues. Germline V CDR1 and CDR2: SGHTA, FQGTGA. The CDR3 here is CASSLDTGLGYTF. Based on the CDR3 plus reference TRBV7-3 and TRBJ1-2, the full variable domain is GAGVSQTPSNKVTEKGKYVELRCDPISGHTALYWYRQSLGQGPEFLIYFQGTGAADDSGLPNDRFFAVRPEGSVSTLKIQRTERGDSAVYLCASSLDTGLGYTFGSGTRLTVV.

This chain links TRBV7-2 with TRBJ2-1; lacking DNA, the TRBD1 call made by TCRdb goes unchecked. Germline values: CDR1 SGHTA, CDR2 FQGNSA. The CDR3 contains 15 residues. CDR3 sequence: CASSLEAGQYNEQFF.

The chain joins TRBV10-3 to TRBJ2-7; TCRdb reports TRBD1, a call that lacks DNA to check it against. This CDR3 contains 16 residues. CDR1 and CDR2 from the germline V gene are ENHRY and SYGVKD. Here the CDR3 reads CAISPLSQRLSYEQYF.